This T cell receptor beta chain was captured in a study of long-term antiretroviral therapy in people with HIV. J gave up 5 bases and V 7 bases, and 6 bases lay outside the gene matches. Germline V gene sequence: CDR1 LNHDA, CDR2 SQIVND (reference sequence). The length of the CDR3 is 15 residues. Assay version v3.0 of immunoSEQ was used, and it was run at survey level. The table came from immunoSEQ multiplex PCR; TCRdb's copy has only in-frame clones and leaves some out. Of about 17,000 clones in the sample, approximately 80% are singletons; the top ten hold over 14%. In its sample, this clone was seen a few times.

The sample consisted of unsorted PBMCs, taken roughly 2.5 years before starting antiretroviral therapy. The J gene is TRBJ1-6, the V gene TRBV19, with 9 bases lining up with TRBD1. The clonotype originates from a woman aged 45-65 years with HIV. The CDR3 protein is CASTDTGGNNSPLHF. The CDR3 nucleotides read TGTGCCAGTACCGATACAGGGGGCAATAATTCACCCCTCCACTTT.